This entry concerns a single TCR beta chain. At a deep level, the assay was run. TCRdb's copy holds only in-frame clones and misses some; the assay was immunoSEQ multiplex PCR. The profile shows a few hundred thousand clones, 95% to 98% of them singletons. This sample was taken from a study of shared clonotypes between healthy human individuals. Overall study context: CD4 naive and memory got three plates each, CD8 naive two, CD8 memory one.

The germline V gene encodes CDR1 MGHDK and CDR2 SYGVNS. V dropped 1 base and J dropped 0 bases, with 16 bases sitting between them. The CDR3 contains 18 residues. CD4+ cells underwent separation, giving CD45RA+ naive and CD45RA-negative memory subsets. This clonotype was sampled from a woman aged 25 to 39 in good health. This chain links TRBV25-1 with TRBJ2-1; D may be TRBD2 (6 bases). The material sequenced was naive CD4+ T cells sorted from blood. Subset meaning: CD45RA+ positively selected. The DNA of the CDR3 is TGTGCCAGCAGTGAATCATTTGGTAGCGGACGCTCCTACAATGAGCAGTTCTTC. Protein product: CASSESFGSGRSYNEQFF.